These T cell receptor beta chains were read from a single sample in a study of control samples from healthy donors and cancer patients. Measured with immunoSEQ multiplex PCR; TCRdb has only the in-frame clones, and not every one. This sample has roughly 120,000 clones, with about nine tenths found just once. Sequences were obtained from blood. These receptor sequences come from a human donor in good health. The donor label of this sample is uncertain. The CDR3 runs from the conserved cysteine through the conserved F or W. The D gene is left open where the match is weak. Only some rows state a clone size, as once, few, many or a class for expanded clones.

J gene,D gene,V gene,clone size,CDR3 protein,CDR3 DNA
TRBJ2-7,NA,TRBV28,NA,CASTTPRFGSHEQYF,TGTGCCAGCACCACACCCCGCTTCGGGTCCCACGAGCAGTACTTC
TRBJ2-2,NA,TRBV18,NA,CASSPENTANTGELFF,TGTGCCAGCTCACCAGAGAACACCGCGAACACCGGGGAGCTGTTTTTT
TRBJ2-3,TRBD1,TRBV10-3,once,CAISEWGQGTDTQYF,TGTGCCATCAGTGAGTGGGGACAGGGCACAGATACGCAGTATTTT
TRBJ1-1,TRBD1,TRBV7-2,NA,CASSLSQGAISEAFF,TGTGCCAGCAGCTTAAGTCAGGGGGCGATAAGTGAAGCTTTCTTT
TRBJ2-3,TRBD2,TRBV5-1,NA,CASSLASGSLSDTQYF,TGCGCCAGCAGCTTGGCAAGCGGGAGTCTCTCAGATACGCAGTATTTT
TRBJ1-3,NA,TRBV3-1/TRBV3-2,NA,CASSQAGGGNTIYF,TGTGCCAGCAGCCAAGCGGGGGGTGGAAACACCATATATTTT
TRBJ1-1,NA,TRBV24-1,NA,CATSDFRGTEAFF,TGTGCCACCAGTGATTTTCGGGGGACTGAAGCTTTCTTT
TRBJ2-7,TRBD1,TRBV19,NA,CASSKRTGYEQYF,TGTGCCAGTAGTAAACGGACAGGGTACGAGCAGTACTTC
TRBJ2-1,TRBD2,TRBV5-1,NA,CASSLELAGGMNEQFF,TGCGCCAGCAGCTTGGAACTAGCGGGGGGGATGAATGAGCAGTTCTTC
TRBJ2-2,NA,TRBV18,NA,CASSPTAVNTGELFF,TGTGCCAGCTCACCCACAGCGGTGAACACCGGGGAGCTGTTTTTT
TRBJ1-2,NA,TRBV7-2,NA,CASSFLYREGKANYGYTF,TGTGCCAGCAGCTTCCTCTACAGGGAAGGAAAGGCTAACTATGGCTACACCTTC
TRBJ1-5,NA,TRBV27,once,CASSFRGNNQPQHF,TGTGCCAGCAGTTTTCGAGGGAACAATCAGCCCCAGCATTTT
TRBJ1-3,NA,TRBV4-2,NA,CASSQGAQGNTIYF,TGTGCCAGCAGCCAGGGGGCGCAAGGAAACACCATATATTTT
TRBJ2-2,NA,TRBV5-6,NA,CASSIQGNTGELFF,TGTGCCAGCAGCATTCAGGGGAACACCGGGGAGCTGTTTTTT
TRBJ1-2,NA,TRBV12-3/TRBV12-4,NA,CASSLQGIYGYTF,TGTGCCAGCAGTTTACAGGGGATCTATGGCTACACCTTC
TRBJ1-5,TRBD1,TRBV6-5,NA,CASSYFQGAGQPQHF,TGTGCCAGCAGTTATTTTCAGGGGGCTGGGCAGCCCCAGCATTTT
TRBJ2-1,TRBD1,TRBV5-1,NA,CASSPGQGAGNEQFF,TGCGCCAGCAGTCCGGGACAGGGGGCTGGCAATGAGCAGTTCTTC
TRBJ2-5,TRBD2,TRBV10-3,NA,CAISDPTLAGEETQYF,TGTGCCATCAGTGACCCAACACTAGCGGGGGAAGAGACCCAGTACTTC
TRBJ1-2,TRBD1,TRBV6-2/TRBV6-3,NA,CASSSQEGAGYGYTF,TGTGCCAGCAGTTCTCAGGAGGGGGCAGGATATGGCTACACCTTC
TRBJ2-7,TRBD1,TRBV11-2,NA,CASSFTGAYEQYF,TGTGCCAGCAGCTTTACAGGGGCCTACGAGCAGTACTTC
TRBJ2-7,NA,TRBV5-1,NA,CASSFRGYEQYF,TGCGCCAGCAGCTTCAGGGGTTACGAGCAGTACTTC
TRBJ1-1,TRBD1,TRBV5-1,NA,CASSRTGVDQNTEAFF,TGCGCCAGCAGCCGTACAGGGGTCGACCAGAACACTGAAGCTTTCTTT
TRBJ2-3,NA,TRBV4-2,NA,CASSQGGTFSFTDTQYF,TGTGCCAGCAGCCAAGGAGGGACTTTCTCCTTCACAGATACGCAGTATTTT
TRBJ2-1,NA,TRBV9,NA,CASSPRLGGGYNEQFF,TGTGCCAGCAGCCCCCGACTAGGGGGAGGGTACAATGAGCAGTTCTTC
TRBJ2-1,NA,TRBV3-1/TRBV3-2,once,CASSRGLYSYNEQFF,TGTGCCAGCAGCCGAGGATTATACTCCTACAATGAGCAGTTCTTC
TRBJ1-5,NA,TRBV11-3,NA,CASSLGAKTGERVHQPQHF,TGTGCCAGCAGCTTAGGGGCCAAAACCGGGGAGAGGGTCCATCAGCCCCAGCATTTT
TRBJ2-2,NA,TRBV7-9,NA,CASSLGVNTGELFF,TGTGCCAGCAGCTTAGGAGTTAACACCGGGGAGCTGTTTTTT
TRBJ2-1,NA,TRBV28,NA,CASSPPARGGEQFF,TGTGCCAGCAGTCCCCCGGCGAGGGGAGGTGAGCAGTTCTTC
TRBJ1-1,NA,TRBV11-2,NA,CASSSTERDPLGAFF,TGTGCCAGCAGCTCAACAGAACGGGACCCTTTGGGAGCTTTCTTT
TRBJ2-3,NA,TRBV6-6,NA,CASSLRAGGTDTQYF,TGTGCCAGCAGCCTCAGGGCCGGGGGAACAGATACGCAGTATTTT
TRBJ2-3,TRBD1,TRBV19,NA,CASLGRDRGFTDTQYF,TGTGCCAGCTTAGGGAGGGACAGGGGTTTCACAGATACGCAGTATTTT
TRBJ1-6,NA,TRBV11-2,NA,CASSLDVNTLHF,TGTGCCAGCAGCTTAGACGTGAACACCCTCCACTTT
TRBJ2-1,TRBD2,TRBV19,NA,CASSIRGAGAINEQFF,TGTGCCAGTAGTATAAGGGGAGCGGGGGCAATCAATGAGCAGTTCTTC
TRBJ2-3,TRBD2,TRBV5-4,once,CASSPEGGAGGRDTQYF,TGTGCCAGCAGCCCGGAGGGAGGAGCCGGGGGGAGGGATACGCAGTATTTT
TRBJ1-6,TRBD1,TRBV30,once,CAWRRARGVSPLHF,TGTGCCTGGAGAAGGGCCAGGGGGGTTTCACCCCTCCACTTT
TRBJ2-3,NA,TRBV7-3,NA,CASSLSLAVTDTQYF,TGTGCCAGCAGCTTATCTTTGGCAGTCACAGATACGCAGTATTTT
TRBJ2-1,NA,TRBV5-1,NA,CASSLGGLGGEQFF,TGCGCCAGCAGCTTGGGAGGACTCGGCGGGGAGCAGTTCTTC